This is a list of T cell receptor beta chains from one sample in a study of cytomegalovirus exposure and HLA in healthy donors. Profiled with immunoSEQ multiplex PCR; TCRdb holds only in-frame clones, not every one. The table records about 180,000 clones, around 80% of them present only once. The sequenced sample consisted of PBMCs. The origin of the receptors is a girl between 5 and 17 years old in good health and CMV-seropositive. The CDR3 runs from the conserved cysteine through the conserved F or W. A D gene is named only where the DNA matches it firmly. Clone size is shown for a subset of rows, as once, few, many or a class of expanded clone.

clone size,V gene,J gene,D gene,CDR3 protein,CDR3 DNA
few,TRBV27,TRBJ1-5,TRBD1,CASTVTGAANQPQHF,TGTGCCAGCACCGTAACAGGGGCAGCAAATCAGCCCCAGCATTTT
few,TRBV4-2,TRBJ1-5,NA,CASSQDQGSGQPQHF,TGTGCCAGCAGCCAGGATCAGGGGTCTGGCCAGCCCCAGCATTTT
NA,TRBV7-3,TRBJ1-2,TRBD1,CASSAGQGEGYTF,TGTGCCAGCAGTGCGGGACAGGGGGAGGGCTACACCTTC
NA,TRBV19,TRBJ1-1,TRBD1,CASSPWDRGNTEAFF,TGTGCCAGTAGTCCTTGGGACAGGGGGAACACTGAAGCTTTCTTT
NA,TRBV7-9,TRBJ1-1,NA,CASSWGGVGTEAFF,TGTGCCAGCAGCTGGGGGGGGGTGGGCACTGAAGCTTTCTTT
NA,TRBV7-2,TRBJ1-4,TRBD1,CASSAYGTGNEKLFF,TGTGCCAGCAGCGCATACGGGACAGGCAATGAAAAACTGTTTTTT
NA,TRBV5-1,TRBJ2-1,TRBD2,CASSSTSGSNEQFF,TGCGCCAGCAGCTCGACTAGCGGGTCGAATGAGCAGTTCTTC
NA,TRBV5-6,TRBJ2-1,NA,CASSLSGADEQFF,TGTGCCAGCAGCTTGTCTGGGGCAGATGAGCAGTTCTTC
few,TRBV5-1,TRBJ2-5,TRBD2,CASSPGGLAVQETQYF,TGCGCCAGCAGCCCCGGGGGACTAGCGGTACAAGAGACCCAGTACTTC
NA,TRBV5-1,TRBJ2-1,NA,CASSWTTYNEQFF,TGCGCCAGCAGCTGGACTACCTACAATGAGCAGTTCTTC
NA,TRBV11-2,TRBJ2-7,TRBD1,CASSLRDRETYEQYF,TGTGCCAGCAGCCTCAGGGACAGGGAAACCTACGAGCAGTACTTC
NA,TRBV23-1,TRBJ1-2,TRBD1,CASSQSRGKGGPAGYTF,TGCGCCAGCAGTCAATCGAGGGGCAAAGGGGGCCCCGCGGGCTACACCTTC
NA,TRBV11-2,TRBJ1-1,TRBD1,CASRAQGLTEAFF,TGTGCCAGCAGAGCACAGGGGTTAACTGAAGCTTTCTTT
NA,TRBV6-1,TRBJ1-1,TRBD1,CASRRTGKTEAFF,TGTGCCAGCCGACGGACAGGGAAGACTGAAGCTTTCTTT
NA,TRBV5-1,TRBJ2-7,NA,CASSLAAGAEYEQYF,TGCGCCAGCAGCTTGGCCGCCGGAGCGGAATACGAGCAGTACTTC
few,TRBV5-1,TRBJ2-1,NA,CASRRWGLVLQGGFYNEQFF,TGCGCCAGCCGAAGGTGGGGACTAGTCTTACAAGGGGGCTTTTACAATGAGCAGTTCTTC
NA,TRBV30,TRBJ1-2,NA,CAWRSVVRNYGYTF,TGTGCCTGGAGGTCGGTTGTCAGGAACTATGGCTACACCTTC